The next 2 T cell receptor beta chains were all read from a single sample in a study of blood T cell repertoires in COVID-19. Measured with immunoSEQ multiplex PCR; TCRdb has only the in-frame clones, and not every one. The profile shows roughly 160,000 clones, around 85% of them singletons. Sequenced input: peripheral blood. The receptors were gathered from a man aged 55 to 70 with acute or convalescent COVID-19.

This chain joins TRBV4-1 and TRBJ1-1, with unresolved D. Trimming left V 0 bases short and J 7 bases short, with 12 bases between. The CDR3 is 14 amino acids. In germline, CDR1 is MGHRA, CDR2 YSYEKL. CDR3 loop: CASSQEPAEGEAFF. The CDR3 bases are TGCGCCAGCAGCCAAGAGCCCGCGGAAGGTGAAGCTTTCTTT.

The gene calls are TRBV5-1 and TRBJ2-4; TRBD2 might be the D (6 bases). There are 15 residues in the CDR3. Per the germline V gene, CDR1 is SGHRS and CDR2 is YFSETQ. V lost 2 bases and J lost 8, with 17 bases in between. The CDR3 here is CASSFAPIGGDIQYF. The CDR3 nucleotides are TGCGCCAGCAGCTTCGCCCCCATCGGGGGAGACATTCAGTACTTC.